Presented here are 32 T cell receptor beta chains from one specimen sequenced in a study of blood T cell repertoires in COVID-19. Profiling relied on immunoSEQ multiplex PCR, and the TCRdb table lists in-frame clones only, not all of them. The table lists over 300,000 clones, 75% to 90% of them singletons, with 8% to 10% in the top ten. Sequenced material: PBMCs or T cells enriched from blood (not recorded which). These receptors originate from a woman between 40 and 55 years old who had recovered from COVID-19.

This chain uses TRBV14 with TRBJ2-3, with D possibly matching TRBD2 (5 bases). Trimming took 2 bases from V and 2 from J, leaving 14 bases between them. Germline V gene data show CDR1 as SGHDN and CDR2 as FVKESK. The CDR3 is 16 residues long. The CDR3 sequence is CASSQSDREVTDTQYF. CDR3 DNA: TGTGCCAGCAGCCAATCGGATCGGGAAGTCACAGATACGCAGTATTTT.

The genes are TRBV7-3 and TRBJ2-3; 7 nucleotides align to TRBD2. V gave up 2 bases and J gave up 2 bases; unmatched junction bases: 4. This CDR3 region has 15 residues. Germline V gives CDR1 SGHTA, CDR2 FQGTGA. The CDR3 coding sequence is TGTGCCAGCAGCTTAGCGGGAGAGATCACAGATACGCAGTATTTT. The encoded protein is CASSLAGEITDTQYF.

This clone occurred a few times. CDR3 protein: CSESGSIEQFF. The CDR3 DNA follows: TGCAGCGAGAGCGGGAGCATTGAGCAGTTCTTC. V and J are TRBV29-1 and TRBJ2-1; 8 nucleotides match TRBD2. CDR1 is SQVTM and CDR2 is ANQGSEA in the germline V gene. This CDR3 spans 11 amino acids. Unmatched junction bases numbered 5, after V lost 7 bases and J lost 9 bases.

The J gene is TRBJ1-2, the V gene TRBV6-5; 8 bases agree with TRBD1. V shed 6 bases, J shed 4 bases, and the junction held 7 bases outside the gene matches. The germline V gene has CDR1 MNHEY and CDR2 SVGAGI. The CDR3 has 14 amino acids. CDR3 nucleotide sequence: TGTGCCAGCAGAGAGGACAGGGAGTCCTATGGCTACACCTTC. This codes for CASREDRESYGYTF.

This clone was seen a handful of times. The chain uses TRBV7-2 and TRBJ2-3, with 7 nucleotides matching TRBD2. The CDR3 consists of 13 residues. The V gene's germline CDR1 is SGHTA and CDR2 FQGNSA. V was clipped by 0 bases and J by 6 bases; unmatched bases: 0. The CDR3 protein is CASSLARGDTQYF. The CDR3 DNA follows: TGTGCCAGCAGCTTAGCGCGGGGGGATACGCAGTATTTT.

CDR3 sequence reads: CSVDSQFSYNEQFF. The CDR3 DNA sequence: TGCAGCGTTGACTCCCAGTTCTCCTACAATGAGCAGTTCTTC. The V call is TRBV29-1, the J call TRBJ2-1, with D uncertain. Germline CDR1 SQVTM, CDR2 ANQGSEA. This CDR3 is 14 amino acids long. Trimming took 3 bases from V and 0 from J, leaving 9 bases between them.

This chain uses TRBV18 with TRBJ2-5; 7 bases are shared with TRBD2. The CDR3 runs to 16 residues. Germline V gene lookup returns CDR1 KGHSH and CDR2 LQKENI. Unmatched junction bases numbered 9, after V lost 0 bases and J lost 5 bases. The CDR3 DNA reads TGTGCCAGCTCACCACCGATACAGCTGGGGGGGGAGACCCAGTACTTC. Translated, it gives CASSPPIQLGGETQYF.

The chain links TRBV9 to TRBJ1-2; possible D gene TRBD1, 5 bases. Germline V gives CDR1 SGDLS, CDR2 YYNGEE. V lost 3 bases, J lost 4 bases, and 13 bases lay in between. The CDR3 spans 14 residues. CDR3 amino acids: CASSDRGSLYGYTF. The DNA of the CDR3 is TGTGCCAGCAGCGATAGGGGTTCACTCTATGGCTACACCTTC.

The CDR3 region is CASSQEPRATYEQYF. The CDR3 DNA sequence: TGCGCCAGCAGCCAAGAGCCCAGGGCTACCTACGAGCAGTACTTC. This chain uses TRBV4-3 with TRBJ2-7, with D possibly being TRBD1 (5 bases). There are 15 residues in the CDR3. CDR1 and CDR2 (germline): LGHNA, YSLEER. Trimming cost V 0 bases and J 2 bases, with 11 bases left between them.

The chain links TRBV7-2 to TRBJ1-5; no clear D gene. Trimming stripped 1 base from V and 9 bases from J, with 13 bases between. The CDR3 runs 14 residues. Germline lookup yields CDR1 SGHTA and CDR2 FQGNSA. Written as DNA, the CDR3 is TGTGCCAGCAGCTTAGGTCCTCTTGCGGGGCCCCAGCATTTT. This sequence encodes CASSLGPLAGPQHF. Full variable domain (rest looked up from reference TRBV7-2 and TRBJ1-5): GAGVSQSPSNKVTEKGKDVELRCDPISGHTALYWYRQSLGQGLEFLIYFQGNSAPDKSGLPSDRFSAERTGGSVSTLTIQRTQQEDSAVYLCASSLGPLAGPQHFGDGTRLSIL.

The chain links TRBV18 to TRBJ1-2, with D perhaps matching TRBD1 (5 bases). The CDR3 is made up of 13 amino acids. The germline CDR1 and CDR2 sequences are KGHSH and LQKENI. Trimming took off 2 bases at V and 7 bases at J, with 11 bases between the two ends. CDR3 in amino acids: CASSPFDGAGYTF. The CDR3 DNA follows: TGTGCCAGCTCACCATTTGATGGGGCTGGCTACACCTTC. Full variable domain (remainder filled in from reference TRBV18 and TRBJ1-2): NAGVMQNPRHLVRRRGQEARLRCSPMKGHSHVYWYRQLPEEGLKFMVYLQKENIIDESGMPKERFSAEFPKEGPSILRIQQVVRGDSAAYFCASSPFDGAGYTFGSGTRLTVV.

V usage is TRBV5-1 and J usage is TRBJ1-1; TRBD1 matches 7 bases. Germline CDR1 SGHRS, CDR2 YFSETQ. The CDR3 has 14 amino acids. Trimming removed 2 bases from V and 3 bases from J; junction bases left unmatched: 4. This CDR3 is CASSLAGGYTEAFF. The CDR3 DNA is TGCGCCAGCAGCTTAGCAGGGGGATACACTGAAGCTTTCTTT.

The J gene is TRBJ2-1, the V gene TRBV5-1, with TRBD1 matching 7 bases. After removal of 4 bases from V and 0 bases from J, the junction contained 4 bases not matched to a gene. The CDR3 has 15 residues. Germline CDR1 and CDR2: SGHRS and YFSETQ. For the CDR3, the DNA is TGCGCCAGCAGCCAAGGGGGCAGCTCCTACAATGAGCAGTTCTTC. It yields the protein CASSQGGSSYNEQFF. Complete variable domain (other parts from reference TRBV5-1 and TRBJ2-1): KAGVTQTPRYLIKTRGQQVTLSCSPISGHRSVSWYQQTPGQGLQFLFEYFSETQRNKGNFPGRFSGRQFSNSRSEMNVSTLELGDSALYLCASSQGGSSYNEQFFGPGTRLTVL.

The CDR3 region is CASSSAGEPYNEQFF. In DNA, the CDR3 is TGTGCCAGCAGCTCTGCGGGGGAACCCTACAATGAGCAGTTCTTC. The chain couples TRBV7-9 to TRBJ2-1, with 7 bases identical to TRBD2. CDR3 size: 15 residues. Germline lookup yields CDR1 SEHNR and CDR2 FQNEAQ (reference sequence). V shed 4 bases and J 2 bases; nucleotides not matched to a gene: 5.

This chain joins TRBV12-3 or TRBV12-4 and TRBJ2-1; 7 bases are a match to TRBD1. V lost 6 bases to trimming and J lost 2 bases; unmatched junction nucleotides: 1. The CDR3 runs 13 residues. CDR3 in DNA: TGTGCCAGCAGCCAGGGGGCCTACAATGAGCAGTTCTTC. Residues: CASSQGAYNEQFF.

The count of this clone is one. The V and J genes are TRBV6-5 and TRBJ2-7; 7 positions match TRBD2. This CDR3 comprises 15 residues. Germline CDR1 is MNHEY and CDR2 is SVGAGI. The trim removed 4 bases at V and 3 bases at J, leaving 9 bases unmatched. The CDR3 spells CASSSPLASLYEQYF. CDR3 sequence (DNA): TGTGCCAGCAGTTCCCCACTAGCGTCCCTCTACGAGCAGTACTTC.

This clone was seen just once. The chain carries TRBV24-1 and TRBJ2-1, with TRBD1 matching over 9 bases. The CDR3 runs to 14 residues. Germline V CDR1 and CDR2: KGHDR, SFDVKD. The V and J ends lost 9 bases and 3 bases, in that order; junction bases with no gene match: 5. The CDR3 sequence is CATAGTGIYNEQFF. The CDR3 DNA reads TGTGCCACCGCGGGGACAGGGATCTACAATGAGCAGTTCTTC.

This clone was seen a single time. V and J are TRBV19 and TRBJ2-1; 10 bases line up with TRBD1. The CDR3 is 15 amino acids. Germline loops: CDR1 LNHDA, CDR2 SQIVND (reference sequence). V lost 6 bases and J lost 7; bases outside the gene matches: 9. The CDR3 reads CASRSRDRGLNEQFF. For the CDR3, the DNA is TGTGCCAGTAGATCCCGGGACAGGGGTTTAAATGAGCAGTTCTTC.

The V gene is TRBV7-8, the J gene TRBJ2-1, with 11 bases fitting TRBD2. Germline V gene data show CDR1 as SGHVS and CDR2 as FQNEAQ. The CDR3 consists of 15 residues. The V segment lost 4 bases and the J segment 3 bases; nucleotides outside the gene matches: 2. The CDR3 region has the DNA TGTGCCAGCAGCTCCCTAGCGGGGGGCTACAATGAGCAGTTCTTC. This codes for CASSSLAGGYNEQFF.

The chain employs TRBV29-1 and TRBJ1-3; D unresolved. The V gene's germline CDR1 is SQVTM and CDR2 ANQGSEA. The ends were cut back, 7 bases at V and 3 bases at J, with 16 bases in the middle. The CDR3 runs 14 residues. This CDR3 is CSAGESDRGNTIYF. CDR3 DNA: TGCAGCGCCGGAGAGAGCGACCGTGGAAACACCATATATTTT.

The chain combines TRBV5-4 with TRBJ2-1; no definite D call. Between the trimmed V and J ends, which lost 4 bases and 6 bases, there was a span of 8 bases. Germline V lookup: CDR1 SGHNT, CDR2 YYREEE (reference sequence). This CDR3 region has 12 residues. The CDR3 nucleotides are TGTGCCAGCAGCCTACCCCTCAATGAGCAGTTCTTC. This gives the protein CASSLPLNEQFF.

This chain links TRBV7-2 with TRBJ2-1; TRBD2 might be the D (6 bases). Germline CDR1 SGHTA, CDR2 FQGNSA. CDR3 size: 14 residues. V gave up 4 bases and J gave up 8 bases, with 15 bases separating them. The CDR3 loop reads CASSYPTSFDEQFF. CDR3 coding DNA: TGTGCCAGCAGCTACCCGACTAGTTTCGATGAGCAGTTCTTC.

V is TRBV20-1 and J is TRBJ2-3; D is uncertain. In germline, CDR1 is DFQATT, CDR2 SNEGSKA (reference sequence). CDR3 length: 11 residues. CDR3 sequence reads: CSAGSTDTQYF. As DNA, the CDR3 is TGCAGCGCCGGGAGCACAGATACGCAGTATTTT.

The V and J genes are TRBV2 and TRBJ1-1; weak D call: TRBD1 (5 bases). CDR1 is SNHLY, CDR2 FYNNEI, per germline. The ends were cut back, 3 bases at V and 3 bases at J, with 11 bases in the middle. The CDR3 spans 14 residues. The CDR3 spells CASSDDRRDTEAFF. As DNA, the CDR3 is TGTGCCAGCAGTGACGACAGACGAGACACTGAAGCTTTCTTT.

The chain couples TRBV18 to TRBJ2-3, with a weak D call TRBD2 (5 bases). CDR1 and CDR2 (germline): KGHSH, LQKENI. The germline V and J ends were trimmed by 1 base and 5 bases, with 7 bases remaining between them. The CDR3 runs to 13 residues. CDR3 in amino acids: CASSPRTEDTQYF. As DNA, the CDR3 is TGTGCCAGCTCACCACGGACTGAAGATACGCAGTATTTT.

The rearrangement uses TRBV6-2 or TRBV6-3 and TRBJ2-5, with D tentatively TRBD1 (5 bases). Trimming pared 0 bases from V and 5 bases from J, leaving 10 bases between. This CDR3 contains 14 residues. Germline CDR1 reads MNHEY; CDR2 reads SVGEGT. The CDR3 reads CASSYSGPGETQYF. The CDR3 nucleotides are TGTGCCAGCAGTTACTCGGGCCCAGGGGAGACCCAGTACTTC.

The CDR3 nucleotides are TGTGCCAGCAGCGCCCAGGTCCCCGGCGAGCAGTACTTC. As protein: CASSAQVPGEQYF. V gene TRBV9 combines with J gene TRBJ2-7; D gene ambiguous. Trimming left V 3 bases short and J 6 bases short, with 13 bases between. Germline assignment: CDR1 SGDLS and CDR2 YYNGEE. This CDR3 comprises 13 residues.

This chain uses TRBV24-1 with TRBJ2-1; TRBD1 is a possible D gene (5 bases). The V end was cut by 5 bases, the J end by 4 bases, with 5 bases between. Germline V gene sequence: CDR1 KGHDR, CDR2 SFDVKD. The CDR3 runs to 12 residues. CDR3 loop: CATSAGYNEQFF. The CDR3 DNA reads TGTGCCACCAGTGCAGGGTACAATGAGCAGTTCTTC.

The chain joins TRBV2 to TRBJ1-5; D possibly corresponds to TRBD1 (5 bases). V was trimmed by 6 bases and J by 4 bases, leaving 13 bases between them. Germline V gives CDR1 SNHLY, CDR2 FYNNEI. The CDR3 runs to 14 residues. This CDR3 reads CASRGDGGNQPQHF. The CDR3 coding sequence is TGTGCCAGCAGGGGGGACGGAGGGAATCAGCCCCAGCATTTT.

The chain carries TRBV30 and TRBJ2-2, with 8 positions matching TRBD1. Unmatched junction bases numbered 2, after V lost 5 bases and J lost 0 bases. Germline V CDR1 and CDR2: GTSNPN, SVGIG (reference sequence). This CDR3 comprises 14 residues. CDR3 protein: CAWGRGPNTGELFF. The CDR3, as DNA: TGTGCCTGGGGCAGGGGGCCGAACACCGGGGAGCTGTTTTTT.

This clone was seen only once. The chain couples TRBV4-1 to TRBJ1-5, with TRBD1 as a possible D gene (6 bases). The CDR3 length is 15 residues. Germline V lookup: CDR1 MGHRA, CDR2 YSYEKL. V shed 5 bases and J shed 3 bases, with 14 bases lying between them. CDR3 loop: CASSSADRINQPQHF. The CDR3 nucleotides read TGCGCCAGCAGCTCCGCCGACAGGATCAATCAGCCCCAGCATTTT.

The chain links TRBV27 to TRBJ2-7, with TRBD2 identical over 7 bases. The junction had 9 bases not matched to a gene; V was cut back by 5 bases and J by 5 bases. This CDR3 contains 14 residues. Germline V gene sequence: CDR1 MNHEY, CDR2 SMNVEV (reference sequence). CDR3 residues: CASSTGLGSHEQYF. The CDR3 DNA follows: TGTGCCAGCAGTACCGGACTAGGATCGCACGAGCAGTACTTC.